These 20 T cell receptor beta chains originate from one sample sequenced in a study of blood T cells in healthy people across ages. A second PCR, run for about 6 to 11 cycles, used a sample-barcoded 5' primer plus a J-beta primer mix. TCRdb fed the 5' RACE reads into MiXCR, producing one record per CDR3 protein. The top ten hold about 23% of the sample, which has over 1,500,000 distinct CDR3 sequences, about 39% seen once. Source material: blood. These receptors originate from a human donor in good health.

This sequence joins TRBV6-5 and TRBJ1-2, with no clear D. Trimming took 0 bases from V and 9 from J, leaving 11 bases between them. Per germline, CDR1 MNHEY and CDR2 SVGAGI. This CDR3 has 13 amino acids. In nucleotides, the CDR3 is TGTGCCAGCAGTTACTCGGACCAGAGGCGCTACACCTTC. This codes for CASSYSDQRRYTF.

The chain joins TRBV20-1 to TRBJ1-4; a possible D gene is TRBD1 (6 bases). From germline, CDR1 is DFQATT and CDR2 SNEGSKA (reference sequence). V lost 0 bases to trimming and J lost 10 bases, with 18 bases between them. The CDR3 is 15 residues long. CDR3 sequence (DNA): TGCAGTGCTAGAGATGGGGGCCGAACCTTCTCAAAACTGTTTTTT. Amino acids: CSARDGGRTFSKLFF.

The chain couples TRBV3-1 to TRBJ2-3; tentatively, D is TRBD1 or TRBD2 (5 bases each). Germline CDR1 LGHDT, CDR2 YNNKEL (reference sequence). This CDR3 comprises 13 residues. V lost 6 bases and J 5 bases, leaving 12 bases between the germline ends. The DNA of the CDR3 is TGTGCCAGCAGTATCGGTGGGGGAGATACGCAGTATTTT. Residues: CASSIGGGDTQYF.

The chain combines TRBV6-4 with TRBJ2-6; no reliable D call. Germline CDR1 and CDR2: MRHNA and SNTAGT. This CDR3 comprises 15 residues. The V end lost 5 bases, the J end lost 0 bases, and 8 bases lay between the germline ends. This CDR3 reads CASSSLCSGANVLTF. DNA of the CDR3: TGTGCCAGCAGTTCTTTGTGCTCTGGGGCCAACGTCCTGACTTTC.

This clonotype has just a few counts. The chain uses TRBV20-1 and TRBJ2-1; D may match TRBD1 or TRBD2 (6 bases each). The V end lost 1 base, the J end lost 1 base, and 14 bases lay between the germline ends. Germline-derived CDR1 and CDR2 are DFQATT and SNEGSKA (reference sequence). The CDR3 totals 16 residues. The CDR3 DNA follows: TGCAGTGCTAGAGCCCCAGGAGGGGGTTCCTACAATGAGCAGTTCTTC. Translating gives CSARAPGGGSYNEQFF.

The chain combines TRBV11-2 with TRBJ1-4; D is undetermined. The CDR3 runs 15 residues. Trimming cost V 1 base and J 3 bases, with 9 bases left between them. CDR1 is SGHAT, CDR2 FQNNGV, per germline. The CDR3, as DNA: TGTGCCAGCAGCTTAGTTAGGGCTGCTAATGAAAAACTGTTTTTT. As protein: CASSLVRAANEKLFF.

The V call is TRBV4-3, the J call TRBJ1-2, with a possible D match to TRBD1 (5 bases). The CDR3 sequence is 18 residues long. Trimming stripped 2 bases from V and 3 bases from J, with 22 bases between. The germline V gene has CDR1 LGHNA and CDR2 YSLEER. This CDR3 is CASSQPQDQELGDYGYTF. CDR3 DNA: TGCGCCAGCAGCCAACCCCAGGACCAAGAATTAGGGGACTATGGCTACACCTTC.

This clonotype was counted many times. The V gene is TRBV13, the J gene TRBJ2-5; no clear D gene. CDR1 is PRHDT, CDR2 FYEKMQ, per germline (reference sequence). The CDR3 has 14 amino acids. Trimming removed 0 bases from V and 2 bases from J, with 7 bases in between. The CDR3 bases are TGTGCCAGCAGCTTAGGACCAGCACAAGAGACCCAGTACTTC. Its protein is CASSLGPAQETQYF.

This clonotype was seen a handful of times. The chain links TRBV12-3 or TRBV12-4 to TRBJ2-3, with D unclear. CDR3 length equals 14 residues. With 4 bases removed from V and 6 bases from J, the gap between germline ends came to 14 bases. CDR3 nucleotides: TGTGCCAGCAGTTCCCAAGCTGTTCCGGATACGCAGTATTTT. Translating gives CASSSQAVPDTQYF.

In its sample, this clonotype was seen a few times. The V and J genes are TRBV29-1 and TRBJ2-7; a weak D match, TRBD1 (7 bases). The ends were cut back, 3 bases at V and 5 bases at J, with 20 bases in the middle. The CDR3 is made up of 15 amino acids. Per the germline V gene, CDR1 is SQVTM and CDR2 is ANQGSEA. The DNA for the CDR3 is TGCAGCGTTGACAGGGGGGCAGGGACCGGCGACGAGCAGTACTTC. It yields the protein CSVDRGAGTGDEQYF.

This clonotype has at least ten counts. This rearrangement joins TRBV7-2 to TRBJ2-1; no reliable D call. From germline, CDR1 is SGHTA and CDR2 FQGNSA. Deletions cut 1 base from V and 5 bases from J, with 12 bases between. The CDR3 runs to 15 residues. The CDR3 loop reads CASSLVVAGDNEQFF. The CDR3 DNA reads TGTGCCAGCAGCTTAGTGGTCGCCGGTGACAATGAGCAGTTCTTC.

The CDR3 is CSVMDRSYNEQFF. CDR3 DNA: TGCAGCGTTATGGACAGGTCCTACAATGAGCAGTTCTTC. This chain joins TRBV29-1 and TRBJ2-1; 7 bases agree with TRBD1. The CDR3 length is 13 residues. After removal of 5 bases from V and 1 base from J, the junction contained 2 bases not matched to a gene. In germline, CDR1 is SQVTM, CDR2 ANQGSEA.

The chain joins TRBV11-2 to TRBJ2-1; 9 bases match TRBD1. The ends lost 5 bases at V and 3 bases at J; junction bases unmatched: 5. Germline lookup yields CDR1 SGHAT and CDR2 FQNNGV. This CDR3 region has 15 residues. CDR3 nucleotides: TGTGCCAGCAGCACTGGACAGGGGCTCTACAATGAGCAGTTCTTC. Translating it yields CASSTGQGLYNEQFF.

The genes are TRBV6-1 and TRBJ2-1; D is possibly TRBD2 (7 bases). The CDR3 loop spans 17 amino acids. The V gene's germline CDR1 is MNHNS and CDR2 SASEGT. Between the trimmed V and J ends, which lost 2 bases and 12 bases, there was a span of 26 bases. CDR3 DNA: TGTGCCAGCAGTGAAAGGGCTAGTCCACTTAGGGGAGGGGGGCAGTTCTTC. Protein product: CASSERASPLRGGGQFF.

The rearrangement uses TRBV5-1 and TRBJ2-1, with no clear D. The CDR3 runs 13 residues. V lost 1 base and J lost 5, with 7 bases in between. Germline V lookup: CDR1 SGHRS, CDR2 YFSETQ. CDR3 nucleotides: TGCGCCAGCAGCTTGCAGATCGACAATGAGCAGTTCTTC. This encodes CASSLQIDNEQFF. Full variable domain (outside the CDR3, taken from reference TRBV5-1 and TRBJ2-1): KAGVTQTPRYLIKTRGQQVTLSCSPISGHRSVSWYQQTPGQGLQFLFEYFSETQRNKGNFPGRFSGRQFSNSRSEMNVSTLELGDSALYLCASSLQIDNEQFFGPGTRLTVL.

CDR3: CASSLDRGKYEQYF. CDR3 sequence (DNA): TGTGCCAGCAGCTTAGATCGGGGAAAGTACGAGCAGTACTTC. This rearrangement joins TRBV7-9 to TRBJ2-7, with D possibly matching TRBD2 (5 bases). Germline CDR1 reads SEHNR; CDR2 reads FQNEAQ (reference sequence). With 1 base removed from V and 4 bases from J, the gap between germline ends came to 11 bases. CDR3 length: 14 residues.

This clonotype appeared a few times. The rearrangement joins TRBV7-2 to TRBJ2-4, with D possibly being TRBD1 (5 bases). The tail of the sequence fits TRBJ2-7 better, so the J call may be wrong. The CDR3 sequence is 16 residues long. Per the germline V gene, CDR1 is SGHTA and CDR2 is FQGNSA. CDR3 sequence reads: CASSTRPKGQESEQYF. CDR3 nucleotide sequence: TGTGCCAGCAGCACTCGCCCCAAGGGGCAAGAGAGCGAGCAGTACTTC.

The CDR3 is CSARLVRQETQYF. For the CDR3, the DNA is TGCAGTGCTCGTCTGGTGCGCCAAGAGACCCAGTACTTC. The gene calls are TRBV20-1 and TRBJ2-5; D is uncertain. Germline-derived CDR1 and CDR2 are DFQATT and SNEGSKA (reference sequence). This CDR3 is 13 amino acids long. Trimming took 5 bases from V and 1 from J, leaving 11 bases between them.

This clonotype was seen only once. CDR3 nucleotide sequence: TGCAGCGTGGCCTACGGGGGGACGCAGTATTTT. Protein product: CSVAYGGTQYF. The chain combines TRBV29-1 with TRBJ2-3; 7 nucleotides match TRBD2. The V segment lost 6 bases and the J segment 9 bases; nucleotides outside the gene matches: 6. The CDR3 is 11 residues long. CDR1 and CDR2 (germline): SQVTM, ANQGSEA.

This clonotype has only one observation. This chain connects TRBV29-1 to TRBJ1-2, with 9 bases aligning to TRBD1. Germline loops: CDR1 SQVTM, CDR2 ANQGSEA. The junction had 8 bases not matched to a gene; V was cut back by 2 bases and J by 4 bases. CDR3 length: 15 amino acids. CDR3 DNA sequence: TGCAGCGTTGAACCCCCACAGGGGGCGGTCTATGGCTACACCTTC. Its protein is CSVEPPQGAVYGYTF.